The next 32 T cell receptor beta chains were all read from a single sample in a study of cytomegalovirus exposure and HLA in healthy donors. The PCR used 60 Vbeta and 13 Jbeta primers. Only in-frame clones appear in the TCRdb table, and some are missing; sequencing was by immunoSEQ multiplex PCR. The sample lists 100,000 to 150,000 clones; around 68% were seen once. The material sequenced was PBMCs. Receptors were obtained from a middle-aged man in good health and CMV-seropositive.

This chain links TRBV7-9 with TRBJ1-1, with 7 bases lining up with TRBD1. Germline loops: CDR1 SEHNR, CDR2 FQNEAQ (reference sequence). This CDR3 contains 14 residues. V was pared by 5 bases and J by 4 bases, with 7 bases of the junction left unmatched. The CDR3 sequence is CASSPTPGGTEAFF. As DNA, the CDR3 is TGTGCCAGCAGCCCTACTCCAGGGGGCACTGAAGCTTTCTTT.

J is TRBJ2-7 and V is TRBV6-5; 9 nucleotides align to TRBD1. In germline, CDR1 is MNHEY, CDR2 SVGAGI. The J segment lost 4 bases and the V segment lost 0 bases, leaving 4 bases of the junction unmatched. This CDR3 contains 15 residues. The CDR3: CASSYSGTGRYEQYF. The CDR3 bases are TGTGCCAGCAGTTACTCGGGGACAGGGCGATACGAGCAGTACTTC.

The chain links TRBV30 to TRBJ1-1; D possibly corresponds to TRBD1 (5 bases). The CDR3 contains 12 residues. V was pared by 0 bases and J by 6 bases, with 8 bases between. Germline V gene lookup returns CDR1 GTSNPN and CDR2 SVGIG (reference sequence). The CDR3 DNA is TGTGCCTGGAGTGTGGGGGGAGCTGAAGCTTTCTTT. Protein: CAWSVGGAEAFF.

The J gene is TRBJ2-4, the V gene TRBV6-1; D is possibly TRBD1 (6 bases). CDR1 and CDR2 from the germline V gene are MNHNS and SASEGT. There are 14 residues in the CDR3. V was trimmed by 3 bases and J by 10 bases, leaving 16 bases between them. CDR3 bases: TGTGCCAGCAGTGATGTCCGGACAGCTCCTATTCAGTACTTC. Its translation: CASSDVRTAPIQYF.

The V and J genes are TRBV6-4 and TRBJ2-7, with D possibly TRBD1 on 5 matching bases. The CDR3 extends over 13 amino acids. Trimming took off 2 bases at V and 3 bases at J, with 8 bases between the two ends. CDR1 and CDR2 (germline): MRHNA, SNTAGT. CDR3 coding DNA: TGTGCCAGCAGTGACCCAGGGCACTACGAGCAGTACTTC. This sequence encodes CASSDPGHYEQYF.

This clone has only one observation. The rearrangement uses TRBV7-3 and TRBJ2-3; 10 bases align to TRBD2. The germline CDR1 and CDR2 sequences are SGHTA and FQGTGA. The CDR3 consists of 16 residues. V dropped 5 bases and J dropped 4; count of bases not matched to a gene: 9. Written as DNA, the CDR3 is TGTGCCAGCAGCCCCCAGGGGACTAGCGATTCAGATACGCAGTATTTT. Its protein product is CASSPQGTSDSDTQYF.

The chain recombines TRBV7-6 with TRBJ2-2; D may be TRBD2 (5 bases). Germline V CDR1 and CDR2: SGHVS, FNYEAQ. Trimming shortened V by 1 base and J by 7 bases, and 16 bases separated the two germline ends. The CDR3 totals 16 residues. The CDR3 here is CASSLGTPGHGGELFF. CDR3 DNA sequence: TGTGCCAGCAGCTTAGGGACTCCCGGGCATGGCGGGGAGCTGTTTTTT. The full variable domain, completed using reference TRBV7-6 and TRBJ2-2, is GAGVSQSPRYKVTKRGQDVALRCDPISGHVSLYWYRQALGQGPEFLTYFNYEAQQDKSGLPNDRFSAERPEGSISTLTIQRTEQRDSAMYRCASSLGTPGHGGELFFGEGSRLTVL.

The V call is TRBV9, the J call TRBJ2-5, with 13 bases lining up with TRBD2. Per the germline V gene, CDR1 is SGDLS and CDR2 is YYNGEE. The CDR3 contains 19 residues. J lost 2 bases, V lost 3 bases, and 13 bases had no gene match. CDR3 nucleotide sequence: TGTGCCAGCAGCGCGCCGGGACTAGCGGGGTGGGAATTACAAGAGACCCAGTACTTC. It is translated as CASSAPGLAGWELQETQYF.

The chain recombines TRBV5-1 with TRBJ1-2, with 8 positions matching TRBD1. Per germline, CDR1 SGHRS and CDR2 YFSETQ. The CDR3 runs 15 residues. V was pared by 4 bases and J by 0 bases, with 5 bases of the junction left unmatched. The CDR3 DNA reads as TGCGCCAGCAGCCCGACAGGGGATGCTAACTATGGCTACACCTTC. Its protein product is CASSPTGDANYGYTF. Combining the CDR3 with reference TRBV5-1 and TRBJ1-2 gives the whole variable domain KAGVTQTPRYLIKTRGQQVTLSCSPISGHRSVSWYQQTPGQGLQFLFEYFSETQRNKGNFPGRFSGRQFSNSRSEMNVSTLELGDSALYLCASSPTGDANYGYTFGSGTRLTVV.

J is TRBJ2-5 and V is TRBV27, with 11 bases that match TRBD2. The CDR3 consists of 18 residues. Germline loops: CDR1 MNHEY, CDR2 SMNVEV (reference sequence). After removal of 2 bases from V and 0 bases from J, the junction contained 8 bases not matched to a gene. CDR3 DNA: TGTGCCAGCAGTTTAAAGGCTAGCGGGGGGCGACACCAAGAGACCCAGTACTTC. It encodes CASSLKASGGRHQETQYF.

The V gene is TRBV30, the J gene TRBJ1-4, with no clear D. Germline V gene lookup returns CDR1 GTSNPN and CDR2 SVGIG (reference sequence). Between the trimmed V and J ends, which lost 4 bases and 4 bases, there was a span of 7 bases. The CDR3 runs 12 residues. CDR3 sequence (DNA): TGTGCCTGGAACTCTAATAATGAAAAACTGTTTTTT. Protein sequence: CAWNSNNEKLFF.

This chain connects TRBV15 to TRBJ1-1, with D tentatively TRBD1 (5 bases). Germline V gene sequence: CDR1 LNHNV, CDR2 YYDKDF (reference sequence). This CDR3 spans 14 amino acids. Trimming took 0 bases from V and 1 from J, leaving 6 bases between them. CDR3 coding DNA: TGTGCCACCAGCAGAGAAGGGGCGAACACTGAAGCTTTCTTT. This translates into CATSREGANTEAFF.

This chain joins TRBV18 and TRBJ2-1; tentatively, D is TRBD1 (6 bases). CDR1 and CDR2 (germline): KGHSH, LQKENI. V lost 3 bases, J lost 2 bases, and 11 bases lay in between. The CDR3 is 15 residues long. The CDR3 nucleotides read TGTGCCAGCTCACCCAGGGGTGCCACCTACAATGAGCAGTTCTTC. This encodes CASSPRGATYNEQFF.

The V gene is TRBV9, the J gene TRBJ2-4, with a tentative D call TRBD2 (6 bases). Per the germline V gene, CDR1 is SGDLS and CDR2 is YYNGEE. This CDR3 comprises 15 residues. The V and J ends lost 3 bases and 0 bases respectively, with 10 bases between them. The CDR3 DNA is TGTGCCAGCAGCGGGACGGGACTAGCCAAAAACATTCAGTACTTC. Its protein is CASSGTGLAKNIQYF.

A few counts support this clone. The gene calls are TRBV7-9 and TRBJ1-2, with TRBD1 as a possible D gene (5 bases). There are 14 residues in the CDR3. From germline, CDR1 is SEHNR and CDR2 FQNEAQ (reference sequence). Trimming cost V 8 bases and J 4 bases, with 17 bases left between them. The CDR3 loop is CASGDSGVGYGYTF. CDR3 nucleotides: TGTGCCAGCGGGGACTCGGGAGTCGGCTATGGCTACACCTTC.

This clone appeared a single time. The gene calls are TRBV29-1 and TRBJ2-2, with 8 bases matching TRBD2. The CDR3 extends over 14 amino acids. Looked up from germline, CDR1 is SQVTM and CDR2 is ANQGSEA. Trimming took 3 bases from V and 4 from J; bases not matched to a gene: 4. In DNA, the CDR3 is TGCAGCGTTGATCCCCGGGGGGGCACCGGGGAGCTGTTTTTT. Protein product: CSVDPRGGTGELFF.

The chain carries TRBV6-5 and TRBJ2-1; 7 positions agree with TRBD1. Per germline, CDR1 MNHEY and CDR2 SVGAGI. This CDR3 spans 13 amino acids. V shed 5 bases and J 5 bases; nucleotides not matched to a gene: 3. The DNA for the CDR3 is TGTGCCAGCAGTCCCACAGGGGACAATGAGCAGTTCTTC. Amino acid sequence: CASSPTGDNEQFF.

There are a few counts of this clone. The V gene is TRBV5-8, the J gene TRBJ2-3; TRBD1 might be the D (6 bases). With 2 bases removed from V and 3 bases from J, the gap between germline ends came to 10 bases. Per germline, CDR1 SGHTS and CDR2 YDEGEE. This CDR3 spans 14 amino acids. The CDR3, as DNA: TGTGCCAGCAGCTTAGGGGGAGTTACAGATACGCAGTATTTT. This sequence encodes CASSLGGVTDTQYF.

The V gene is TRBV14, the J gene TRBJ2-1; D not certain. The V and J ends lost 1 base and 9 bases respectively, with 10 bases between them. The CDR3 spans 13 residues. Looked up from germline, CDR1 is SGHDN and CDR2 is FVKESK. The CDR3 sequence: CASSQALFGEQFF. The DNA of the CDR3 is TGTGCCAGCAGCCAAGCCCTCTTCGGTGAGCAGTTCTTC.

The rearrangement joins TRBV7-9 to TRBJ1-5, with 11 bases that match TRBD1. V dropped 4 bases and J dropped 1; count of bases not matched to a gene: 6. Germline V lookup: CDR1 SEHNR, CDR2 FQNEAQ (reference sequence). The CDR3 has 17 residues. Written as DNA, the CDR3 is TGTGCCAGCAGCTCGGGACAGGGGGTAAGCAGCAATCAGCCCCAGCATTTT. It yields the protein CASSSGQGVSSNQPQHF.

The J gene is TRBJ2-1, the V gene TRBV7-8; D is perhaps TRBD2 (6 bases). The CDR3 is 14 residues long. V was pared by 3 bases and J by 6 bases, with 12 bases between. In germline, CDR1 is SGHVS, CDR2 FQNEAQ. The CDR3 DNA is TGTGCCAGCAGCTTCGATCGGAGGGCCAATGAGCAGTTCTTC. Translation: CASSFDRRANEQFF.

The CDR3 sequence is CAIESGNYGYTF. The CDR3 DNA sequence: TGTGCCATTGAGTCGGGGAACTATGGCTACACCTTC. V is TRBV19 and J is TRBJ1-2, with D hard to call. Trimming took 10 bases from V and 2 from J, leaving 11 bases between them. This CDR3 region has 12 residues. Looked up from germline, CDR1 is LNHDA and CDR2 is SQIVND (reference sequence).

The genes are TRBV27 and TRBJ2-3, with D hard to call. CDR3 length equals 14 residues. Germline CDR1 MNHEY, CDR2 SMNVEV (reference sequence). The V end was cut by 0 bases, the J end by 6 bases, with 10 bases between. CDR3 sequence: CASSLSSPRDTQYF. In DNA, the CDR3 is TGTGCCAGCAGTTTATCAAGCCCCCGCGATACGCAGTATTTT.

Turning to this clone: A read error may account for a junction end that differs from germline. The chain employs TRBV9 and TRBJ2-1, with a weak D call TRBD2 (5 bases). The CDR3 is 14 amino acids. Germline values: CDR1 SGDLS, CDR2 YYNGEE. CDR3 region: CVSSVVGGRDEQFF. CDR3 coding DNA: TGTGTCAGCAGCGTAGTAGGAGGAAGGGATGAGCAGTTCTTC.

Only a few counts were recorded for this clone. The chain recombines TRBV6-5 with TRBJ1-4, with a possible D match to TRBD1 (5 bases). CDR1 is MNHEY and CDR2 is SVGAGI in the germline V gene. The ends were cut back, 8 bases at V and 8 bases at J, with 18 bases in the middle. The CDR3 is 14 residues long. The CDR3 here is CASHRGGAEEKLFF. The CDR3 nucleotides are TGTGCCAGCCATCGAGGAGGGGCTGAAGAAAAACTGTTTTTT.

The chain uses TRBV6-5 and TRBJ1-1; D is possibly TRBD1 (5 bases). The CDR3 loop spans 14 amino acids. V lost 6 bases and J lost 7, with 18 bases in between. Per germline, CDR1 MNHEY and CDR2 SVGAGI. The CDR3 sequence is CASSSIGGNGEAFF. In nucleotides, the CDR3 is TGTGCCAGCAGCTCCATTGGGGGGAACGGTGAAGCTTTCTTT.

The chain recombines TRBV19 with TRBJ1-4; TRBD1 aligns across 8 bases. The CDR3 consists of 14 residues. Germline V gives CDR1 LNHDA, CDR2 SQIVND (reference sequence). V was clipped by 5 bases and J by 7 bases; unmatched bases: 6. The CDR3 loop is CASSRTGRVEKLFF. Here the CDR3 DNA reads TGTGCCAGTAGTCGGACAGGGCGTGTTGAAAAACTGTTTTTT.

The CDR3 sequence is CASSVNRVTEAFF. The CDR3 bases are TGTGCCAGCAGCGTAAACAGGGTCACTGAAGCTTTCTTT. The genes are TRBV5-4 and TRBJ1-1; TRBD1 might be the D (6 bases). Trimming took off 4 bases at V and 4 bases at J, with 11 bases between the two ends. Germline CDR1 is SGHNT and CDR2 is YYREEE (reference sequence). This CDR3 has 13 residues.

The gene calls are TRBV27 and TRBJ2-7; no clear D. Germline V CDR1 and CDR2: MNHEY, SMNVEV (reference sequence). CDR3 length: 14 residues. Between the trimmed V and J ends, which lost 6 bases and 1 base, there was a span of 13 bases. This CDR3 reads CASRSRWSSYEQYF. The CDR3 nucleotides read TGTGCCAGCAGAAGTAGGTGGAGTTCCTACGAGCAGTACTTC.

This chain uses TRBV2 with TRBJ2-1; 10 nucleotides align to TRBD2. The CDR3 is made up of 15 amino acids. The trim removed 7 bases at V and 7 bases at J, leaving 10 bases unmatched. CDR1 is SNHLY, CDR2 FYNNEI, per germline. For the CDR3, the DNA is TGTGCCAGCAACCCGGGGCTAGCGGGAGTAAATGAGCAGTTCTTC. It specifies CASNPGLAGVNEQFF. Full variable domain (missing parts from reference TRBV2 and TRBJ2-1): EPEVTQTPSHQVTQMGQEVILRCVPISNHLYFYWYRQILGQKVEFLVSFYNNEISEKSEIFDDQFSVERPDGSNFTLKIRSTKLEDSAMYFCASNPGLAGVNEQFFGPGTRLTVL.

The CDR3: CAWAQAYEQYF. CDR3 sequence (DNA): TGTGCCTGGGCTCAGGCCTACGAGCAGTACTTC. The J gene is TRBJ2-7, the V gene TRBV30; D call uncertain. Germline loops: CDR1 GTSNPN, CDR2 SVGIG (reference sequence). Between the trimmed V and J ends, which lost 5 bases and 2 bases, there was a span of 7 bases. The CDR3 has 11 residues.

This clone qualifies as medium-sized. The rearrangement uses TRBV5-6 and TRBJ2-7; 16 nucleotides agree with TRBD2. This CDR3 has 15 residues. Germline V gene data show CDR1 as SGHDT and CDR2 as YYEEEE. V trimming: 4 bases; J trimming: 4 bases; junction bases outside the gene matches: 2. In DNA, the CDR3 is TGTGCCAGCAGCCAGGGACTAGCGGGAGGGTACGAGCAGTACTTC. This translates into CASSQGLAGGYEQYF.